The entry below gives a single T cell receptor beta chain sequence along with its context. Antigen specificity is unknown. The conserved closing phenylalanine or tryptophan is absent in this CDR3, likely reflecting a read error. It is unclear where the CDR3 begins or ends on the DNA, so no DNA is shown, and the CDR3 is as TCRdb lists it. Ends included, the CDR3 has 15 residues. Germline lookup yields CDR1 LGHNA and CDR2 YNFKEQ. One entry per CDR3 protein, called by TCRdb with MiXCR from the RT-PCR reads. The sample shows roughly 36,000 distinct CDR3 sequences, approximately 54% of them seen only once. These data originate in a study of yellow fever vaccine responses in identical twins. Study-level results: Twins reportedly had a vaccine T cell response that seemed partly convergent, partly personalized.

The TCR sequence derives from a woman aged 18-30 years who received the yellow fever vaccine. The sequencing used T cells from blood (PBMCs), unsorted or a sorted subset (not recorded which), collected before or after yellow fever vaccination (not recorded which). The rearrangement uses TRBV4-2 and TRBJ1-2; TRBD1 is taken as the D call from the table, unchecked against the DNA. CDR3: CASSQSQGTGWLHLP.